The 8 T cell receptor beta chains in this list originate from one sample, sequenced in a study of blood T cells in healthy people across ages. Combining a sample-barcoded 5' primer with a J-beta primer mix, a second PCR ran for roughly 6 to 12 cycles. TCRdb independently ran MiXCR on the 5' RACE reads; one entry per CDR3 protein. This table holds around 1.5 million distinct CDR3 sequences, 30% to 35% found once. The specimen sequenced was blood. Receptor source: a woman aged 25 to 45 in good health.

The chain uses TRBV4-1 and TRBJ1-1; 9 bases are shared with TRBD1. Germline V CDR1 and CDR2: MGHRA, YSYEKL. Trimming cost V 2 bases and J 1 base; bases outside gene matches: 2. CDR3 size: 15 residues. As DNA, the CDR3 is TGCGCCAGCAGCCAAAGACAGGGGGAGAACACTGAAGCTTTCTTT. Its translation: CASSQRQGENTEAFF.

Ten or more counts support this clonotype. The chain uses TRBV29-1 and TRBJ2-7; possible D gene TRBD1, 6 bases. This CDR3 has 13 residues. V lost 2 bases to trimming and J lost 4 bases, with 12 bases between them. CDR1 and CDR2 (germline): SQVTM, ANQGSEA. CDR3 residues: CSVEQTTGYEQYF. The CDR3 DNA reads as TGCAGCGTTGAACAGACTACAGGGTACGAGCAGTACTTC.

This clonotype was counted between two and nine times. The chain combines TRBV29-1 with TRBJ1-4; D may be TRBD1 (5 bases). V shed 6 bases and J shed 7 bases, with 15 bases lying between them. The CDR3 is made up of 13 amino acids. Germline CDR1 reads SQVTM; CDR2 reads ANQGSEA. CDR3 coding DNA: TGCAGCGTAAAGACAGTCAAGGGTGAAAAACTGTTTTTT. Translation gives CSVKTVKGEKLFF.

Of note for this clonotype: Sequence at one end of the junction differs from germline and may be a read error. The chain employs TRBV7-2 and TRBJ2-2; D may be TRBD1 or TRBD2 (5 bases each). Germline values: CDR1 SGHTA, CDR2 FQGNSA. The CDR3 is made up of 16 amino acids. The CDR3 nucleotides are TGCGCCAGCAGCTTAGGGTCAGGGAAGAGGGCCGGGGAGCGGTTTTTT. Its protein is CASSLGSGKRAGERFF.

The rearrangement links TRBV5-1 to TRBJ2-1; D may be TRBD1 or TRBD2 (5 bases each). V shed 2 bases and J shed 10 bases, with 10 bases lying between them. Germline V gives CDR1 SGHRS, CDR2 YFSETQ. The length of the CDR3 is 12 residues. The CDR3 DNA follows: TGCGCCAGCAGCTTATATGGGGGAGAGCAGTTCTTC. Translated: CASSLYGGEQFF.

The chain is built from TRBV5-6 and TRBJ2-1, with 7 bases fitting TRBD2. The junction had 6 bases not matched to a gene; V was cut back by 1 base and J by 2 bases. Germline V gene data show CDR1 as SGHDT and CDR2 as YYEEEE. The CDR3 has 16 residues. In DNA, the CDR3 is TGTGCCAGCAGCTTGTTTGCGGGGGAAACCTACAATGAGCAGTTCTTC. This translates into CASSLFAGETYNEQFF.

In the case of this clonotype: A read error is possible here, since a much larger clone lies one base away. The chain carries TRBV20-1 and TRBJ2-1; a possible D gene is TRBD2 (6 bases). This CDR3 region has 12 residues. Trimming left V 0 bases short and J 9 bases short, with 9 bases between. The germline V gene encodes CDR1 DFQATT and CDR2 SNEGSKA (reference sequence). The CDR3 nucleotides are TGCAGTGCTAGAGAGGAGGGGCTTGAGCAGTTCTTC. Residues: CSAREEGLEQFF.

With respect to this clonotype: Its ends do not fully match the called genes, so a read error is possible. The chain has TRBV7-9 and TRBJ1-4, with D unresolved. Germline V gives CDR1 SEHNR, CDR2 FQNEAQ (reference sequence). There are 13 residues in the CDR3. Here the CDR3 reads CAGSLGMSEKLFF. CDR3 nucleotide sequence: TGTGCCGGCAGCTTAGGAATGAGTGAAAAACTGTTTTTT.